The 25 T cell receptor beta chains in this list originate from one sample, sequenced in a study of T-cell memory formation after mild COVID-19. From the 5' RACE reads, TCRdb called clonotypes with MiXCR, one entry per CDR3 protein. This sample carries approximately 290,000 distinct CDR3 sequences, 7.5% to 9.5% of them seen once, and the ten largest clones take 22%. Sequences were obtained from PBMCs or a T cell subset sorted from them (not recorded which). These receptors originate from a man in his late teens or twenties who had mild COVID-19 (a few samples of this study predate the infection). Cell type and time point are not known.

This clonotype was recorded at least ten times. This chain joins TRBV9 and TRBJ2-5, with 11 nucleotides matching TRBD1. Germline CDR1 is SGDLS and CDR2 is YYNGEE. The CDR3 loop spans 17 amino acids. V lost 5 bases and J lost 5; bases outside the gene matches: 14. The CDR3 sequence is CASSKNSGQGAFETQYF. CDR3 DNA: TGTGCCAGCAGTAAAAACTCTGGACAGGGGGCCTTTGAGACCCAGTACTTC.

J is TRBJ1-5 and V is TRBV12-3 or TRBV12-4; no clear D. The CDR3 runs to 15 residues. With 1 base removed from V and 2 bases from J, the gap between germline ends came to 9 bases. The CDR3 protein is CASSLVLGGNQPQHF. CDR3 DNA sequence: TGTGCCAGCAGTTTAGTCCTCGGCGGCAATCAGCCCCAGCATTTT.

The sample holds a few counts of this clonotype. The V call is TRBV5-1, the J call TRBJ1-1, with 7 bases aligning to TRBD1. The CDR3 spans 18 residues. J lost 1 base, V lost 3 bases, and 15 bases had no gene match. Looked up from germline, CDR1 is SGHRS and CDR2 is YFSETQ. The CDR3 protein is CASSSGGQLIYQNTEAFF. For the CDR3, the DNA is TGCGCCAGCAGCTCGGGGGGACAGCTTATTTACCAGAACACTGAAGCTTTCTTT.

The rearrangement uses TRBV4-1 and TRBJ2-7; D is perhaps TRBD2 (5 bases). The CDR3 contains 14 residues. Per the germline V gene, CDR1 is MGHRA and CDR2 is YSYEKL. The germline V and J ends were trimmed by 2 bases and 3 bases, with 11 bases remaining between them. DNA for the CDR3: TGCGCCAGCAGCCAAAATGAGGGAAGCTACGAGCAGTACTTC. Translating gives CASSQNEGSYEQYF.

The V and J genes are TRBV6-6 and TRBJ2-3; D remains unclear. The V and J ends lost 8 bases and 6 bases respectively, with 12 bases between them. Germline-derived CDR1 and CDR2 are MNHNY and SVGAGI (reference sequence). The CDR3 length is 12 residues. The CDR3 DNA follows: TGTGCCAGCGGTCCGCTTACGGATACGCAGTATTTT. Protein sequence: CASGPLTDTQYF.

This clonotype occurred a few times. The chain is built from TRBV7-8 and TRBJ2-3; D not resolved. The CDR3 sequence is 13 residues long. Trimming pared 5 bases from V and 1 base from J, leaving 7 bases between. Germline CDR1 SGHVS, CDR2 FQNEAQ. The CDR3, as DNA: TGTGCCAGCAGCCCCTTCCGCACAGATACGCAGTATTTT. It yields the protein CASSPFRTDTQYF.

This clonotype was counted only a few times. The chain combines TRBV20-1 with TRBJ2-2, with TRBD1 matching over 7 bases. V lost 4 bases to trimming and J lost 6 bases; unmatched junction nucleotides: 5. From germline, CDR1 is DFQATT and CDR2 SNEGSKA (reference sequence). The CDR3 has 13 residues. The CDR3 DNA is TGCAGTGCTACCGGGACAGTGCCCGGGGAGCTGTTTTTT. Its translation is CSATGTVPGELFF.

This chain links TRBV12-3 or TRBV12-4 with TRBJ1-4; 7 bases agree with TRBD1. Losses at the gene ends were 5 bases for V and 6 bases for J; bases not matched to a gene: 12. There are 16 residues in the CDR3. The CDR3 loop is CASSATLQGTHEKLFF. The CDR3 nucleotides are TGTGCCAGCAGTGCCACTCTACAGGGGACCCATGAAAAACTGTTTTTT.

The sample holds many counts of this clonotype. The chain joins TRBV5-1 to TRBJ2-5; D gene unclear. In germline, CDR1 is SGHRS, CDR2 YFSETQ. Between the trimmed V and J ends, which lost 1 base and 5 bases, there was a span of 6 bases. This CDR3 is 12 amino acids long. CDR3 region: CASSLPEETQYF. The CDR3 nucleotides read TGCGCCAGCAGCTTGCCCGAGGAGACCCAGTACTTC.

The rearrangement links TRBV6-6 to TRBJ2-5; tentatively, D is TRBD2 (6 bases). Trimming took off 2 bases at V and 1 base at J, with 8 bases between the two ends. This CDR3 has 14 amino acids. Per germline, CDR1 MNHNY and CDR2 SVGAGI (reference sequence). CDR3 loop: CASSYLGLQETQYF. CDR3 sequence (DNA): TGTGCCAGCAGTTACCTGGGACTCCAAGAGACCCAGTACTTC.

CDR3 residues: CASSSRRGTDTQYF. The CDR3, as DNA: TGTGCCAGCAGCTCCCGACGGGGCACAGATACGCAGTATTTT. The V gene is TRBV5-6, the J gene TRBJ2-3, with D hard to call. This CDR3 contains 14 residues. Deletions cut 3 bases from V and 1 base from J, with 9 bases between. Germline lookup yields CDR1 SGHDT and CDR2 YYEEEE.

In its sample, this clonotype was seen a few times. The chain joins TRBV20-1 to TRBJ1-2; 7 bases align to TRBD1. CDR1 is DFQATT, CDR2 SNEGSKA, per germline (reference sequence). CDR3 length: 15 amino acids. The trim removed 6 bases at V and 3 bases at J, leaving 13 bases unmatched. The CDR3 sequence is CSAHPPTGRDYGYTF. CDR3 DNA sequence: TGCAGTGCGCACCCCCCGACAGGGAGGGACTATGGCTACACCTTC.

The V gene is TRBV7-6, the J gene TRBJ2-1; D gene unclear. The CDR3 consists of 11 residues. V was shortened by 1 base and J by 8 bases, with 3 bases between the two germline ends. Germline-derived CDR1 and CDR2 are SGHVS and FNYEAQ. The CDR3 loop is CASSLGHEQFF. DNA for the CDR3: TGTGCCAGCAGCTTAGGCCATGAGCAGTTCTTC.

This chain connects TRBV12-3 or TRBV12-4 to TRBJ1-1; tentative D call: TRBD1 (6 bases). The CDR3 extends over 14 amino acids. The V gene lost 5 bases and the J gene lost 5 bases, with 15 bases spanning the gap. In DNA form, the CDR3 reads TGTGCCAGCAGTGCCGCCAGGGGTAATACTGAAGCTTTCTTT. Amino acid sequence: CASSAARGNTEAFF.

This clonotype was seen at least ten times. This chain joins TRBV6-2 or TRBV6-3 and TRBJ1-5; 7 positions agree with TRBD1. CDR1 and CDR2 (germline): MNHEY, SVGEGT. The ends lost 2 bases at V and 7 bases at J; junction bases unmatched: 8. CDR3 size: 15 residues. The CDR3 sequence: CASSYHERTGQPQHF. As DNA, the CDR3 is TGTGCCAGCAGTTACCACGAACGGACAGGACAGCCCCAGCATTTT.

This clonotype was detected a few times. The chain uses TRBV7-8 and TRBJ2-1, with 13 bases aligning to TRBD2. This CDR3 has 16 amino acids. Losses at the gene ends were 1 base for V and 9 bases for J; bases not matched to a gene: 6. Germline V lookup: CDR1 SGHVS, CDR2 FQNEAQ. CDR3 sequence (DNA): TGTGCCAGCAGCTTAGGAAAACTAGCGGGGGGGCCTGAGCAGTTCTTC. This translates into CASSLGKLAGGPEQFF.

V is TRBV7-3 and J is TRBJ2-2, with no clear D. Trimming shortened V by 6 bases and J by 5 bases, and 10 bases separated the two germline ends. This CDR3 is built from 13 residues. Germline loops: CDR1 SGHTA, CDR2 FQGTGA. The CDR3 region is CASSSRRTGELFF. For the CDR3, the DNA is TGTGCCAGCAGTTCTCGCCGGACCGGGGAGCTGTTTTTT.

This clonotype appeared a few times. This sequence joins TRBV12-3 or TRBV12-4 and TRBJ2-2; 8 nucleotides match TRBD1. The trim removed 5 bases at V and 3 bases at J, leaving 5 bases unmatched. The CDR3 is made up of 15 amino acids. CDR3: CASSGTGGYTGELFF. The CDR3 DNA sequence: TGTGCCAGCAGTGGGACAGGAGGGTACACCGGGGAGCTGTTTTTT.

In its sample, this clonotype was seen a few times. In DNA form, the CDR3 reads TGTGCCAGCAGCTCTAGACAGGACCCGAACACCGGGGAGCTGTTTTTT. This gives the protein CASSSRQDPNTGELFF. The chain employs TRBV7-9 and TRBJ2-2; D may be TRBD1 (6 bases). Germline CDR1 and CDR2: SEHNR and FQNEAQ (reference sequence). The V and J ends lost 4 bases and 0 bases respectively, with 12 bases between them. The CDR3 totals 16 residues.

V and J are TRBV4-2 and TRBJ1-1; 9 bases map to TRBD1. From germline, CDR1 is LGHNA and CDR2 YNFKEQ. Trimming removed 5 bases from V and 4 bases from J; junction bases left unmatched: 14. This CDR3 contains 17 residues. For the CDR3, the DNA is TGTGCCAGCAGCTACCCCGGGACAGGGATCCCCCGCACTGAAGCTTTCTTT. This translates into CASSYPGTGIPRTEAFF.

This chain uses TRBV20-1 with TRBJ1-2, with D unresolved. V dropped 6 bases and J dropped 0 bases, with 11 bases sitting between them. The CDR3 runs to 13 residues. Germline CDR1 and CDR2: DFQATT and SNEGSKA (reference sequence). In DNA form, the CDR3 reads TGCAGTGCCAGGACCGCAGCTAACTATGGCTACACCTTC. This codes for CSARTAANYGYTF.

This clonotype was counted ten times or more. This chain links TRBV5-1 with TRBJ2-1; a weak D match, TRBD1 (7 bases). The V end lost 3 bases, the J end lost 12 bases, and 25 bases lay between the germline ends. Germline V CDR1 and CDR2: SGHRS, YFSETQ. The CDR3 totals 16 residues. CDR3 bases: TGCGCCAGCAGCTCTGTACAGGGAACCGCGCAGGGGGGGCAGTTCTTC. Residues: CASSSVQGTAQGGQFF.

The chain links TRBV7-8 to TRBJ2-7; D uncertain. Between the trimmed V and J ends, which lost 4 bases and 5 bases, there was a span of 6 bases. Germline CDR1 reads SGHVS; CDR2 reads FQNEAQ. The CDR3 runs 11 residues. CDR3 sequence reads: CASSSPHEQYF. CDR3 DNA sequence: TGTGCCAGCAGCTCTCCCCACGAGCAGTACTTC.

The chain is built from TRBV5-6 and TRBJ2-7; 10 nucleotides align to TRBD1. Per germline, CDR1 SGHDT and CDR2 YYEEEE. The V gene end was trimmed by 0 bases and the J gene end by 2 bases; junction bases not matched to a gene: 2. There are 15 residues in the CDR3. The CDR3 sequence: CASSLGQGAPYEQYV. The CDR3 DNA reads as TGTGCCAGCAGCTTGGGACAGGGGGCGCCCTACGAGCAGTACGTC.

Only a few counts were recorded for this clonotype. This chain links TRBV20-1 with TRBJ1-2, with a weak D call TRBD1 (6 bases). The CDR3 covers 14 residues. The germline V gene encodes CDR1 DFQATT and CDR2 SNEGSKA (reference sequence). The CDR3 spells CRGFGQGRSYGYTF. The CDR3 DNA reads as TGCAGGGGCTTCGGCCAGGGGAGATCCTATGGCTACACCTTC.